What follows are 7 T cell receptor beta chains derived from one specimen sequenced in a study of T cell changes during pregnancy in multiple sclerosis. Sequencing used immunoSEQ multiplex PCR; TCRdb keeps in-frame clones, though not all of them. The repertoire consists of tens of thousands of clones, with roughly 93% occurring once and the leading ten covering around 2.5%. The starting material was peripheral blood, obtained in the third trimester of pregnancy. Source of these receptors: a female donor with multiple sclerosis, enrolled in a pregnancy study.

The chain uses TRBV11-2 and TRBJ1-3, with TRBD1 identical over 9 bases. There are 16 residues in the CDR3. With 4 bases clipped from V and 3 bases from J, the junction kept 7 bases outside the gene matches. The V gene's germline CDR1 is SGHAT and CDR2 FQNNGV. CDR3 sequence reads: CASSYHRGRGGNTIYF. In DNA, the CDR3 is TGTGCCAGCAGCTATCACAGGGGGCGCGGTGGAAACACCATATATTTT.

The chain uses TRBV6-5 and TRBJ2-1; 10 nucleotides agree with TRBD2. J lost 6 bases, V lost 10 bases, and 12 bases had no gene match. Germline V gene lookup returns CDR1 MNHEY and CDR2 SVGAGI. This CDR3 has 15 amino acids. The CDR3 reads CATHSGGRLLNEQFF. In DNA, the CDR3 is TGTGCCACCCATAGCGGGGGGCGCTTACTCAATGAGCAGTTCTTC.

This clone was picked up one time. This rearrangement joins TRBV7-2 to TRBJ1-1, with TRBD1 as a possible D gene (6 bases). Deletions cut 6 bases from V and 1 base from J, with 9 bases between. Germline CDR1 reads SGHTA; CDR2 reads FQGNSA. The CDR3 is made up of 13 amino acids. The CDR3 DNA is TGTGCCAGCAGTTTGGGGGCGAACACTGAAGCTTTCTTT. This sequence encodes CASSLGANTEAFF.

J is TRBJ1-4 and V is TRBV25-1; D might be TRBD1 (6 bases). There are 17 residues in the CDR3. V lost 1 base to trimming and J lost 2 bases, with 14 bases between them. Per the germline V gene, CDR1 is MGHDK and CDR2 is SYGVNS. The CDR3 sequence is CASSELGQGWTNEKLFF. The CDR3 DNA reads TGTGCCAGCAGTGAATTGGGGCAGGGGTGGACTAATGAAAAACTGTTTTTT.

CDR3 sequence reads: CASSTTWVPGANVLTF. The DNA for the CDR3 is TGTGCCAGTAGTACGACATGGGTCCCTGGGGCCAACGTCCTGACTTTC. J is TRBJ2-6 and V is TRBV19; D gene uncertain. Between the trimmed V and J ends, which lost 4 bases and 2 bases, there was a span of 12 bases. Germline CDR1 is LNHDA and CDR2 is SQIVND (reference sequence). This CDR3 is 16 amino acids long.

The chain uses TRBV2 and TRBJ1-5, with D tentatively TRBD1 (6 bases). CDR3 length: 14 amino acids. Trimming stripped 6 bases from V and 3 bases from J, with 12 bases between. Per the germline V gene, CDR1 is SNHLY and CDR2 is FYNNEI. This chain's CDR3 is CASRDSIVNQPQHF. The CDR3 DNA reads TGTGCCAGCAGGGACAGTATTGTCAATCAGCCCCAGCATTTT.

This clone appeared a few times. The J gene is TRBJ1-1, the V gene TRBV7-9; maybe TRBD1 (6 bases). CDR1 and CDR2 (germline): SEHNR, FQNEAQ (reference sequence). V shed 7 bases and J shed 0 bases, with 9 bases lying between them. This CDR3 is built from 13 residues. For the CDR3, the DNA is TGTGCCAGCAATACAGGGCTGAACACTGAAGCTTTCTTT. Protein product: CASNTGLNTEAFF.